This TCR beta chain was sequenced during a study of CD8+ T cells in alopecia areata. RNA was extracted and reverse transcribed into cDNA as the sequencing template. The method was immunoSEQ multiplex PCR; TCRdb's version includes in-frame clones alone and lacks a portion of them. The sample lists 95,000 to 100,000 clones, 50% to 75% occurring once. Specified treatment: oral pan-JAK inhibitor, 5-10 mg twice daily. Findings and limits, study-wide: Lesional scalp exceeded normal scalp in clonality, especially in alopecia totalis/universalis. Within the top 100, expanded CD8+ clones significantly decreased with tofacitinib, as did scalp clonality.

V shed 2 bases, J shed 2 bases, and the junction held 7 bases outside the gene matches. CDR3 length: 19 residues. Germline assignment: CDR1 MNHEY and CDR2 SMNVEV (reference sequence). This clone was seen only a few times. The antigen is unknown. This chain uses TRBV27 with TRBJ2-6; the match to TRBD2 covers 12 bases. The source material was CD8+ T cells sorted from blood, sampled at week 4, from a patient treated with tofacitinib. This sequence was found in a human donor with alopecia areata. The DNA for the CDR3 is TGTGCCAGCAGTTTAGGTCTAGCGGGAGGGCCCGCTGGGGCCAACGTCCTGACTTTC. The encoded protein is CASSLGLAGGPAGANVLTF. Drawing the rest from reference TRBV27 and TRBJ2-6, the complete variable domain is EAQVTQNPRYLITVTGKKLTVTCSQNMNHEYMSWYRQDPGLGLRQIYYSMNVEVTDKGDVPEGYKVSRKEKRNFPLILESPSPNQTSLYFCASSLGLAGGPAGANVLTFGAGSRLTVL.